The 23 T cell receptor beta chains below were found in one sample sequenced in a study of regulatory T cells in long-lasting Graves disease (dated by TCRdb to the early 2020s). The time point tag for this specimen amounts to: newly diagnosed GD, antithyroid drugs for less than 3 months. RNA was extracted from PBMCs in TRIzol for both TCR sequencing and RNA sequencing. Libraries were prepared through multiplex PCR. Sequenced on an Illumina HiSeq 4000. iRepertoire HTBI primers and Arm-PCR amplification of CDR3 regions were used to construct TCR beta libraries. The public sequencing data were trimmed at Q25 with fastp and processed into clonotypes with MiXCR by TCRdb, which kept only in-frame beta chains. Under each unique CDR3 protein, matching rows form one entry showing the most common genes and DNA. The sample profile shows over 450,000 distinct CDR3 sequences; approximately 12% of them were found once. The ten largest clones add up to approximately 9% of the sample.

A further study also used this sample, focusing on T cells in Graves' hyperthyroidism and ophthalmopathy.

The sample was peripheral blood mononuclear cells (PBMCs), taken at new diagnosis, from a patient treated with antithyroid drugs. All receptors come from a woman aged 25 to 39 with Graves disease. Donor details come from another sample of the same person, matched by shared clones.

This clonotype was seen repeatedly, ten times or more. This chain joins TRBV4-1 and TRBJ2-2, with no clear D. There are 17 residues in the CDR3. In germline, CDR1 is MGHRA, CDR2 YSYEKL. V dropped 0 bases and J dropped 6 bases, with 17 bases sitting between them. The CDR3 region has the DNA TGCGCCAGCAGCCAAGATTCGCGTCCCTATGTCGCCGGGGAGCTGTTTTTT. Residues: CASSQDSRPYVAGELFF.

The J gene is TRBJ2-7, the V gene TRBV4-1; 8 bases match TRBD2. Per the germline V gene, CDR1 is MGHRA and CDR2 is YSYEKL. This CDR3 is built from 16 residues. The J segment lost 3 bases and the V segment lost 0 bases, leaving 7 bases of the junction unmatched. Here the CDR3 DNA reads TGCGCCAGCAGCCAAGATATCGCTAGCGGGCTCTACGAGCAGTACTTC. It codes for CASSQDIASGLYEQYF.

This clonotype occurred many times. The CDR3 region is CSARDVNTDTQYF. The CDR3, as DNA: TGCAGTGCTAGAGATGTGAACACAGATACGCAGTATTTT. This chain joins TRBV20-1 and TRBJ2-3; no definite D call. The germline V gene has CDR1 DFQATT and CDR2 SNEGSKA (reference sequence). With 0 bases removed from V and 2 bases from J, the gap between germline ends came to 6 bases. The CDR3 totals 13 residues.

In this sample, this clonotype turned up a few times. CDR3 region: CASSTEVRSGANVLTF. The CDR3 coding sequence is TGTGCCAGCAGCACGGAGGTCCGCTCTGGGGCCAACGTCCTGACTTTC. The rearrangement uses TRBV5-6 and TRBJ2-6, with D maybe TRBD2 (5 bases). The CDR3 runs to 16 residues. With 4 bases removed from V and 0 bases from J, the gap between germline ends came to 11 bases. Germline V gene data show CDR1 as SGHDT and CDR2 as YYEEEE.

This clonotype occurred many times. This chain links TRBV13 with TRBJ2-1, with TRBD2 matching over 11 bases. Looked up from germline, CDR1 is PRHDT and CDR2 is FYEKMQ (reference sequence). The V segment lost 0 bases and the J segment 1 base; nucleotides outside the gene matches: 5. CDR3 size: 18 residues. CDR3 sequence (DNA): TGTGCCAGCAGCTTAGGTCTAGCGGGAGGCAGGTCCTACAATGAGCAGTTCTTC. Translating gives CASSLGLAGGRSYNEQFF. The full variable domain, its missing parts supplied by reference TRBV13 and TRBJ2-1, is AAGVIQSPRHLIKEKRETATLKCYPIPRHDTVYWYQQGPGQDPQFLISFYEKMQSDKGSIPDRFSAQQFSDYHSELNMSSLELGDSALYFCASSLGLAGGRSYNEQFFGPGTRLTVL.

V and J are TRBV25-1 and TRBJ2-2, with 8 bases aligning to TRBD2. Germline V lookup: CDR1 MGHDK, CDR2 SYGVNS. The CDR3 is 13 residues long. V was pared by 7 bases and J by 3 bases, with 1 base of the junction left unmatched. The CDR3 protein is CASKLADTGELFF. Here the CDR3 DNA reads TGTGCCAGCAAACTAGCGGACACCGGGGAGCTGTTTTTT.

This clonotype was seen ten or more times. CDR3 in amino acids: CASSSGDSYTEAFF. The CDR3 nucleotides are TGCGCCAGCAGCTCGGGAGATTCTTACACTGAAGCTTTCTTT. The chain employs TRBV5-1 and TRBJ1-1, with D hard to call. The CDR3 is made up of 14 amino acids. Looked up from germline, CDR1 is SGHRS and CDR2 is YFSETQ. Trimming took 3 bases from V and 3 from J, leaving 12 bases between them.

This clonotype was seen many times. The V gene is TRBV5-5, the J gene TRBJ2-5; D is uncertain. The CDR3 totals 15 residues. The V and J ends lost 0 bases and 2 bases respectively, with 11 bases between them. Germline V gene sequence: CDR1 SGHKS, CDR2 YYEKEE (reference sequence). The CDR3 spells CASSLESAIQETQYF. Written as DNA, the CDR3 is TGTGCCAGCAGCTTGGAGTCAGCCATTCAAGAGACCCAGTACTTC.

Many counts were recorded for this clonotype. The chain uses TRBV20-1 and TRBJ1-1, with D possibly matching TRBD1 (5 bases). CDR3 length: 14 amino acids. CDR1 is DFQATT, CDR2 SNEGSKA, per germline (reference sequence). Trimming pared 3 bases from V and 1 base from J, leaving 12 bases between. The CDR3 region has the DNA TGCAGTGCTAGTTTCTGGCAGGGGAACACTGAAGCTTTCTTT. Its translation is CSASFWQGNTEAFF.

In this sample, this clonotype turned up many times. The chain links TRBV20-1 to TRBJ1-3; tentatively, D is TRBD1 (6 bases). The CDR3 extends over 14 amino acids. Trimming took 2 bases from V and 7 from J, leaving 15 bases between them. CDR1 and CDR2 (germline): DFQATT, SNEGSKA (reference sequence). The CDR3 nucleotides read TGCAGTGCTAGACCAAGGGGGGGGGGGAACACCATATATTTT. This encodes CSARPRGGGNTIYF.

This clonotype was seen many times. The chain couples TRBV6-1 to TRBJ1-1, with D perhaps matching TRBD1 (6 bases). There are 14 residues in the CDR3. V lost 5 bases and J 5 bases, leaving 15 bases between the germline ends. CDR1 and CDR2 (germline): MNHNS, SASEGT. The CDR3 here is CASSLGGLGTEAFF. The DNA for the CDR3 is TGTGCCAGCAGTCTCGGGGGCCTGGGGACTGAAGCTTTCTTT.

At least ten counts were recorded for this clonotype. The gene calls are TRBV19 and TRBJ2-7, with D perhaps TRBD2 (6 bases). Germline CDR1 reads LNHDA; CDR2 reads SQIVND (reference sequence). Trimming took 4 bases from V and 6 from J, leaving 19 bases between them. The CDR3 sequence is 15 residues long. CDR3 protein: CASSRLEGSEGEQYF. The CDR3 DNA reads TGTGCCAGTAGTAGGTTGGAGGGTTCCGAGGGCGAGCAGTACTTC.

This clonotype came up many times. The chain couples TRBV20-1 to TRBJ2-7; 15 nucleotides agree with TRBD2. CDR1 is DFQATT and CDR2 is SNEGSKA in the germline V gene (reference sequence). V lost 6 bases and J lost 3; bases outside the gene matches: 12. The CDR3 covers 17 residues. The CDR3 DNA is TGCAGTGCCGAGGGACTAGCGGGAGGACATTATTACTACGAGCAGTACTTC. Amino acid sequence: CSAEGLAGGHYYYEQYF.

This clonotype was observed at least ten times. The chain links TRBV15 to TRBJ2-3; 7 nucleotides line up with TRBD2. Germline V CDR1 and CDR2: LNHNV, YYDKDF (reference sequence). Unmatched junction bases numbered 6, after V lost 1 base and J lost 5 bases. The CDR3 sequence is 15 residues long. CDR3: CATSRAGLVGDTQYF. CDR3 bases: TGTGCCACCAGCAGAGCCGGACTAGTTGGAGATACGCAGTATTTT. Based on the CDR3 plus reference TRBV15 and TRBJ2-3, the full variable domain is DAMVIQNPRYQVTQFGKPVTLSCSQTLNHNVMYWYQQKSSQAPKLLFHYYDKDFNNEADTPDNFQSRRPNTSFCFLDIRSPGLGDTAMYLCATSRAGLVGDTQYFGPGTRLTVL.

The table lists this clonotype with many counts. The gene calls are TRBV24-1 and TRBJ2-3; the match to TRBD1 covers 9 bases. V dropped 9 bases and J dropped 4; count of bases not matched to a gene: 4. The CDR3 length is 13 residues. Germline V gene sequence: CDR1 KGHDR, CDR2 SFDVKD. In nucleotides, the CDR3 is TGTGCCACCGGGACAGGGATCGCAGATACGCAGTATTTT. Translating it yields CATGTGIADTQYF.

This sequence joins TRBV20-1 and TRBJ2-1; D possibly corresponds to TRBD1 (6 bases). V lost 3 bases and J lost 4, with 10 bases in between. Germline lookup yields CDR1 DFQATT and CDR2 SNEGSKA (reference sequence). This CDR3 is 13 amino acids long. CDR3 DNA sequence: TGCAGTGCTAGGGAGGACAGTTACAATGAGCAGTTCTTC. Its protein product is CSAREDSYNEQFF.

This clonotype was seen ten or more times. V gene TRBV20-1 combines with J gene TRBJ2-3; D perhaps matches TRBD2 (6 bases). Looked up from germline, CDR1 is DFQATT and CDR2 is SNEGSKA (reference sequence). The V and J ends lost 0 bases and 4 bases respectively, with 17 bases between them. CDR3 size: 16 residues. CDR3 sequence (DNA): TGCAGTGCTAGAGACACCGGAGGGCCACACCCAGATACGCAGTATTTT. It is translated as CSARDTGGPHPDTQYF.

The chain's CDR3 is CSAGLAGIYGNEQFF. The CDR3 DNA reads as TGCAGCGCGGGACTAGCGGGAATATACGGGAATGAGCAGTTCTTC. The chain employs TRBV20-1 and TRBJ2-1; 13 nucleotides agree with TRBD2. The V gene's germline CDR1 is DFQATT and CDR2 SNEGSKA (reference sequence). There are 15 residues in the CDR3.

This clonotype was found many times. CDR3 protein: CSARRDRVGSPLHF. The CDR3 nucleotides are TGCAGTGCTAGAAGGGACAGGGTCGGGTCACCCCTCCACTTT. The V and J genes are TRBV20-1 and TRBJ1-6; TRBD1 matches 9 bases. Germline CDR1 and CDR2: DFQATT and SNEGSKA (reference sequence). V lost 2 bases to trimming and J lost 10 bases; unmatched junction nucleotides: 6. This CDR3 spans 14 amino acids.

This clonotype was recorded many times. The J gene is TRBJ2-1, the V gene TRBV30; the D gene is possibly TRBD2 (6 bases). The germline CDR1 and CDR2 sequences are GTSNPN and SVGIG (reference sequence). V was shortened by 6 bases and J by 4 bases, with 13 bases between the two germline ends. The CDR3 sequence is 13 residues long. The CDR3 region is CACTTGTYNEQFF. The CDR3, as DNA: TGTGCCTGTACTACCGGGACTTACAATGAGCAGTTCTTC.

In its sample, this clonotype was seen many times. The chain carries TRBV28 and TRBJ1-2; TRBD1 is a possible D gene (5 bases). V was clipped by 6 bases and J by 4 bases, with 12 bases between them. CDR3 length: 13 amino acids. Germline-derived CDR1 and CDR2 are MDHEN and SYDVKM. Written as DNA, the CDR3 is TGTGCCAGCAGGGGAATGAGGGGCTATGGCTACACCTTC. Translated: CASRGMRGYGYTF.

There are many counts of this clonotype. The CDR3 DNA reads as TGTGCCAGCAGTTTAACTTTCCGGATGGGCGGCGAGCAGTACTTC. Translating it yields CASSLTFRMGGEQYF. The chain links TRBV28 to TRBJ2-7; no clear D. This CDR3 comprises 15 residues. The germline V gene encodes CDR1 MDHEN and CDR2 SYDVKM. V was shortened by 2 bases and J by 6 bases, with 17 bases between the two germline ends.

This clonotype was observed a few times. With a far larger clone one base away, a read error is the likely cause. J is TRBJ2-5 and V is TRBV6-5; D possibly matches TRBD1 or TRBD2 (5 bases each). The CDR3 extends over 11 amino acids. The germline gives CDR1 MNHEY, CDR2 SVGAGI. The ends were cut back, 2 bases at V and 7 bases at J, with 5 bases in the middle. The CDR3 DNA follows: TGTGCCAGCAGTTACGGGGGGACCCAGTACTTC. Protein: CASSYGGTQYF.